These 27 T cell receptor beta chains were all obtained from the same sample, sequenced in a study of T cells expressing NK-cell markers. Using the 5' RACE reads, TCRdb records one entry per CDR3 protein without DNA. The sample holds tens of thousands of distinct CDR3 sequences. The sequenced sample consisted of blood T cells: a sorted CD56 or NKG2C T cell subset, CD4+ or CD8+ T cells, or bulk PBMC T cells (not recorded which). These receptors all come from a man aged 18-75 years in good health.

This sequence joins TRBV5-1 and TRBJ2-1; TCRdb's D call, TRBD2, is unchecked because there is no DNA. Germline V gene data show CDR1 as SGHRS and CDR2 as YFSETQ. The CDR3 extends over 15 amino acids. The CDR3 protein is CASSPRRGGNNEQFF.

The rearrangement uses TRBV5-1 and TRBJ2-1; absent DNA, TCRdb's TRBD2 call cannot be checked. The CDR3 consists of 16 residues. CDR1 SGHRS and CDR2 YFSETQ come from the germline V gene. CDR3 sequence: CASSPGTSGSYNEQFF.

The rearrangement uses TRBV5-1 and TRBJ2-1; TCRdb returns TRBD2, unconfirmable since there is no DNA. The CDR3 contains 15 residues. CDR1 and CDR2 from the germline V gene are SGHRS and YFSETQ. CDR3 protein: CASSTSGGDYNEQFF.

The chain's CDR3 is CASSQDGTGVDTQYF. J is TRBJ2-3 and V is TRBV4-3; TCRdb picks TRBD1, but there is no DNA to check that call. Germline CDR1 reads LGHNA; CDR2 reads YSLEER. This CDR3 has 15 amino acids.

The chain has TRBV7-6 and TRBJ2-5. This CDR3 is 12 amino acids long. In germline, CDR1 is SGHVS, CDR2 FNYEAQ. The CDR3 protein is CASRGVEETQYF.

The chain joins TRBV7-2 to TRBJ2-1; TCRdb names TRBD2, which stays unverified in the absence of DNA. This CDR3 spans 16 amino acids. From germline, CDR1 is SGHTA and CDR2 FQGNSA. CDR3 loop: CASSRTGTSGSYEQFF.

The chain uses TRBV29-1 and TRBJ1-4. Germline V gene lookup returns CDR1 SQVTM and CDR2 ANQGSEA. This CDR3 region has 12 residues. CDR3 in amino acids: CSAGATNEKLFF.

This sequence joins TRBV2 and TRBJ1-5; TCRdb's D gene call, TRBD1, goes unchecked for lack of DNA. Germline lookup yields CDR1 SNHLY and CDR2 FYNNEI. This CDR3 has 16 residues. The chain's CDR3 is CASTGQGFRSNQPQHF.

The rearrangement joins TRBV4-2 to TRBJ1-3; TCRdb designates TRBD1, a call that cannot be tested without DNA. CDR1 and CDR2 (germline): LGHNA, YNFKEQ. This CDR3 contains 16 residues. This CDR3 is CASSQDRQGTGNTIYF.

This chain uses TRBV5-1 with TRBJ1-4. Germline values: CDR1 SGHRS, CDR2 YFSETQ. CDR3 length: 15 residues. The CDR3 is CASSFSLKKGEKLFF.

This clonotype is called medium-sized (0.01 to 0.1%) based on its frequency. The rearrangement links TRBV13 to TRBJ2-1. This CDR3 is built from 15 residues. CDR1 and CDR2 from the germline V gene are PRHDT and FYEKMQ (reference sequence). This CDR3 is CASSLGGSSYNEQFF.

J is TRBJ2-6 and V is TRBV25-1; the TRBD2 assignment by TCRdb is unverifiable without DNA. The length of the CDR3 is 18 residues. Germline values: CDR1 MGHDK, CDR2 SYGVNS. CDR3 residues: CASSENSRTISGANVLTF.

The genes are TRBV20-1 and TRBJ2-3; there is no DNA to check the TCRdb D call of TRBD1. This CDR3 comprises 14 residues. The germline gives CDR1 DFQATT, CDR2 SNEGSKA (reference sequence). CDR3 in amino acids: CSADRQGGTDTQYF.

The chain uses TRBV29-1 and TRBJ2-7. This CDR3 is 13 amino acids long. Germline loops: CDR1 SQVTM, CDR2 ANQGSEA. The chain's CDR3 is CSVEDWLSYEQYF.

This sequence joins TRBV5-1 and TRBJ2-3. The CDR3 spans 13 residues. Germline CDR1 reads SGHRS; CDR2 reads YFSETQ. The CDR3 protein is CASSLDGTDTQYF.

The genes are TRBV5-5 and TRBJ1-1; TCRdb's assignment of TRBD1 cannot be checked, as there is no DNA. Germline CDR1 SGHKS, CDR2 YYEKEE (reference sequence). The CDR3 loop spans 15 amino acids. The CDR3 sequence is CASSLVGGPTAGAFF.

V is TRBV25-1 and J is TRBJ2-5; TCRdb's D call, TRBD2, is unchecked because there is no DNA. Per germline, CDR1 MGHDK and CDR2 SYGVNS. This CDR3 has 17 residues. The CDR3 loop reads CASSDFPGGPFLETQYF.

The chain couples TRBV5-1 to TRBJ1-3; the TCRdb D gene call, TRBD1, has no DNA to confirm it. Germline CDR1 is SGHRS and CDR2 is YFSETQ. This CDR3 is 15 amino acids long. The CDR3: CASSPGTGRGNTIYF.

The J gene is TRBJ2-7, the V gene TRBV12-3 or TRBV12-4; without DNA, the TCRdb call of TRBD1 cannot be checked. The CDR3 extends over 13 amino acids. The CDR3 is CASSSTGVAEQYF.

Considering frequency, this clonotype is medium-sized. The J gene is TRBJ2-3, the V gene TRBV25-1; the TCRdb call, TRBD1, lacks DNA for checking. The CDR3 length is 15 residues. Germline assignment: CDR1 MGHDK and CDR2 SYGVNS. The CDR3 spells CASSEKDSPTDTQYF. The whole variable domain, filled in from reference TRBV25-1 and TRBJ2-3, reads EADIYQTPRYLVIGTGKKITLECSQTMGHDKMYWYQQDPGMELHLIHYSYGVNSTEKGDLSSESTVSRIRTEHFPLTLESARPSHTSQYLCASSEKDSPTDTQYFGPGTRLTVL.

This rearrangement joins TRBV5-1 to TRBJ1-2; with no DNA, the TCRdb D assignment of TRBD1 cannot be verified. The CDR3 consists of 15 residues. Germline CDR1 and CDR2: SGHRS and YFSETQ. The CDR3 sequence is CASSLALRGDYGYTF.

The chain couples TRBV20-1 to TRBJ2-7; TCRdb outputs TRBD2, but without DNA this stays unchecked. Germline V gene lookup returns CDR1 DFQATT and CDR2 SNEGSKA (reference sequence). The CDR3 sequence is 16 residues long. CDR3: CSAPSIAASHSYEQYF.

This chain uses TRBV30 with TRBJ1-2; absent DNA, TCRdb's TRBD1 call cannot be checked. This CDR3 has 14 residues. Germline assignment: CDR1 GTSNPN and CDR2 SVGIG (reference sequence). This CDR3 is CAWSVPSRVYGYTF.

The genes are TRBV28 and TRBJ2-1. Per the germline V gene, CDR1 is MDHEN and CDR2 is SYDVKM. The CDR3 is made up of 14 amino acids. CDR3 protein: CASSLQVSRGYPFF. The variable domain in full, with the rest retrieved from reference TRBV28 and TRBJ2-1, is DVKVTQSSRYLVKRTGEKVFLECVQDMDHENMFWYRQDPGLGLRLIYFSYDVKMKEKGDIPEGYSVSREKKERFSLILESASTNQTSMYLCASSLQVSRGYPFFGPGTRLTVL.

The chain links TRBV27 to TRBJ2-7; the D gene TCRdb calls, TRBD2, cannot be checked with no DNA. This CDR3 comprises 16 residues. Germline CDR1 and CDR2: MNHEY and SMNVEV (reference sequence). The CDR3 sequence is CASSRGTSGRGYEQYF.

V usage is TRBV5-1 and J usage is TRBJ2-7. The CDR3 is made up of 13 amino acids. CDR1 and CDR2 (germline): SGHRS, YFSETQ. This CDR3 is CASSSHPNYEQYF.

The chain recombines TRBV24-1 with TRBJ2-2; TCRdb names TRBD1, which stays unverified in the absence of DNA. The germline V gene encodes CDR1 KGHDR and CDR2 SFDVKD. There are 16 residues in the CDR3. CDR3 amino acids: CATSDPDRGLTGELFF.